Described below is a single T cell receptor beta chain sequence and its context. Its antigen remains unknown. This CDR3 is built from 16 residues. V gave up 6 bases and J gave up 0 bases, with 15 bases separating them. CDR1 is MNHEY, CDR2 SMNVEV, per germline (reference sequence). The data belong to a study of T cell repertoires in cytomegalovirus infection. Study-level background: Recently described HLA-C-restricted plus well-studied HLA-B-restricted CMV epitopes were used. Indicated by public TCR beta signatures were CMV infection and matching HLA type. Study outcomes and limitations: Summed frequency of shared TCR beta families picked out CMV carriers who also had the relevant HLA. The study found HLA-C-restricted CMV-specific TCR beta clonotypes dominating the ex vivo response.

MiXCR, applied by TCRdb to the reads, yields one record per CDR3 protein. Of about 700,000 distinct CDR3 sequences listed, roughly 30% are singletons. The rearrangement joins TRBV27 to TRBJ2-1; tentative D call: TRBD1 (7 bases). Sequencing was performed on cultured PBMCs, taken from culture after CMV antigen stimulation. The clonotype originates from a human donor in good health (CMV status not recorded). Some clones in this sample may be carry-over from other donors' samples. The CDR3 is CASSSGGRASYNEQFF. CDR3 sequence (DNA): TGTGCCAGCAGCTCAGGGGGGCGGGCCTCCTACAATGAGCAGTTCTTC.